This T cell receptor beta chain derives from a study of spatial heterogeneity in lung cancer. This clonotype was found a few times. On each TCR cDNA molecule, a unique molecular identifier was present. TCRdb recomputed calls from the 5' RACE reads with MiXCR, one row per CDR3 protein. The table lists some 80,000 distinct CDR3 sequences, approximately 8% of them singletons, with under 8% in the top ten. Stated time point: sample taken at primary tumor resection. Untreated early-stage non-small cell lung cancer patients, fewer than 85 in total, were the donors. Researchers sequenced whole RNA taken from tumor, nontumor lung or frozen PBMC without sorting. There are 17 residues in the CDR3. V was shortened by 6 bases and J by 0 bases, with 20 bases between the two germline ends. CDR1 and CDR2 from the germline V gene are MNHNY and SVGAGI (reference sequence).

The V gene is TRBV6-6, the J gene TRBJ1-1; D perhaps matches TRBD1 (6 bases). The sequence was obtained from a male donor with early-stage non-small cell lung cancer. Material: PBMCs, obtained at surgery. The CDR3 sequence: CASSRFGGAVMNTEAFF. In DNA form, the CDR3 reads TGTGCCAGCAGCCGCTTTGGGGGCGCCGTGATGAACACTGAAGCTTTCTTT.